The 8 T cell receptor beta chains listed next were all sequenced from one sample in a study of blood T cell repertoires in COVID-19. The protocol was immunoSEQ multiplex PCR, while the TCRdb copy is restricted to in-frame clones and leaves out a portion. The sample lists tens of thousands of clones; approximately 90% were seen once. Specimen: peripheral blood. The origin of the receptors is a human donor with active COVID-19. The donor label of this sample is uncertain.

This clone has a single count. The J gene is TRBJ2-2, the V gene TRBV6-5, with D perhaps TRBD1 (7 bases). With 2 bases removed from V and 5 bases from J, the gap between germline ends came to 15 bases. The CDR3 is 16 residues long. Germline V gene sequence: CDR1 MNHEY, CDR2 SVGAGI. The CDR3 nucleotides are TGTGCCAGCAGTTACGAGGGCAGGGGGGCGACCGGGGAGCTGTTTTTT. This sequence encodes CASSYEGRGATGELFF.

The chain is built from TRBV9 and TRBJ2-1; tentatively, D is TRBD1 (6 bases). V was pared by 3 bases and J by 7 bases, with 14 bases between. This CDR3 region has 14 residues. Germline loops: CDR1 SGDLS, CDR2 YYNGEE. The CDR3 nucleotides are TGTGCCAGCAGCGCTCTCCAGGACAGAAATGAGCAGTTCTTC. Translating gives CASSALQDRNEQFF.

The J gene is TRBJ2-3, the V gene TRBV29-1, with D perhaps TRBD2 (5 bases). Germline loops: CDR1 SQVTM, CDR2 ANQGSEA. The V end lost 4 bases, the J end lost 1 base, and 12 bases lay between the germline ends. The CDR3 extends over 14 amino acids. In DNA, the CDR3 is TGCAGCGTTGGGGCGGGTGGCGGCACAGATACGCAGTATTTT. Protein sequence: CSVGAGGGTDTQYF.

The rearrangement joins TRBV7-9 to TRBJ2-3, with D possibly being TRBD2 (6 bases). V lost 5 bases and J lost 1, with 19 bases in between. Germline V gene lookup returns CDR1 SEHNR and CDR2 FQNEAQ (reference sequence). The length of the CDR3 is 17 residues. CDR3 bases: TGTGCCAGCAGCCGGCCAGGGTCGACTAGAGGCACAGATACGCAGTATTTT. It encodes CASSRPGSTRGTDTQYF.

This clone was observed a single time. J is TRBJ2-5 and V is TRBV2, with 9 bases that match TRBD2. V was pared by 4 bases and J by 6 bases, with 9 bases of the junction left unmatched. Looked up from germline, CDR1 is SNHLY and CDR2 is FYNNEI. The CDR3 is 15 residues long. The CDR3 region is CASSVWRGGGQTQYF. The CDR3 DNA sequence: TGTGCCAGCAGTGTATGGCGGGGGGGCGGGCAGACCCAGTACTTC.

The chain employs TRBV7-8 and TRBJ1-2; possible D gene TRBD1, 5 bases. V was clipped by 2 bases and J by 7 bases, with 14 bases between them. The CDR3 has 14 amino acids. Germline V gene data show CDR1 as SGHVS and CDR2 as FQNEAQ. This CDR3 is CASSLSVGGGGYTF. The CDR3, as DNA: TGTGCCAGCAGCTTATCCGTCGGGGGAGGTGGCTACACCTTC.

This sequence joins TRBV18 and TRBJ1-5; no clear D. Germline assignment: CDR1 KGHSH and CDR2 LQKENI. The CDR3 spans 13 residues. V lost 0 bases, J lost 9 bases, and 9 bases lay in between. CDR3 sequence reads: CASSPPAGTPQHF. CDR3 sequence (DNA): TGTGCCAGCTCACCACCAGCGGGCACGCCCCAGCATTTT.

This sequence joins TRBV6-2 or TRBV6-3 and TRBJ1-5; possibly TRBD1 for D (6 bases). The CDR3 is 15 residues long. Germline V lookup: CDR1 MNHEY, CDR2 SVGEGT. The V and J ends lost 4 bases and 7 bases respectively, with 17 bases between them. CDR3 sequence: CASSWASGAHQPQHF. In nucleotides, the CDR3 is TGTGCCAGCAGTTGGGCGTCAGGGGCCCACCAGCCCCAGCATTTT.